The entry that follows covers one TCR beta chain sequence. What it binds is unknown. Profiling relied on immunoSEQ multiplex PCR, and the TCRdb table lists in-frame clones only, not all of them. Of 50,000 to 70,000 clones detected, approximately 89% appear once; the ten largest clones hold about 0.44%. In germline, CDR1 is MDHEN, CDR2 SYDVKM. The CDR3 has 14 residues. V lost 8 bases and J lost 0, with 12 bases in between. This record comes from a study of OX40 agonist ivuxolimab in advanced cancers. For the study at large: Eligibility rules accepted prior anti-PD-1, anti-PD-L1 or anti-CTLA-4 therapy, and under 45% had some. Regarding the study as a whole: On average, CD8+ T cells showed a greater number of expanded clones than CD4+. Clonal expansion was seen in CD4+ and CD8+ blood T cells by week 6 at 0.1 to 3.0 mg/kg.

This TCR came from an adult with an advanced solid tumor such as melanoma, head and neck, liver or kidney cancer. Here the sequenced sample was CD4+ or CD8+ T cells sorted from blood, taken in a trial of the OX40 agonist ivuxolimab. This chain uses TRBV28 with TRBJ2-3, with D uncertain. CDR3 protein: CASGLADSTDTQYF. For the CDR3, the DNA is TGTGCCAGCGGATTAGCAGACAGCACAGATACGCAGTATTTT.